Included here is one TCR beta chain sequence, with context. Its specificity is unknown. Each CDR3 protein gets one entry after TCRdb re-called the reads with MiXCR. The repertoire holds 290,000 or so distinct CDR3 sequences, with about 23% as singletons. The CDR3 runs 16 residues. CDR1 is SGHNT, CDR2 YYREEE, per germline (reference sequence). With V trimmed by 0 bases and J by 7 bases, 8 bases remained unmatched. This sample is part of a study of T cell repertoires in cytomegalovirus infection. Study information: Indications of both CMV infection and matching HLA type were provided by public TCR beta signatures. Whole-study results and caveats: There were carriers of CMV plus the relevant HLA, and cumulative public TCR beta family frequency identified them. The response measured ex vivo was dominated by TCR beta clonotypes (HLA-C-restricted and CMV-specific).

The sample was PBMCs. The TCR sequence derives from a human donor in good health (CMV status not recorded). Some clones in this sample may be carry-over from other donors' samples. The chain links TRBV5-4 to TRBJ2-1, with 9 bases identical to TRBD2. The CDR3 coding sequence is TGTGCCAGCAGCTTGGGCGGCGGGGGGGCCTCAAATGAGCAGTTCTTC. Translating it yields CASSLGGGGASNEQFF.